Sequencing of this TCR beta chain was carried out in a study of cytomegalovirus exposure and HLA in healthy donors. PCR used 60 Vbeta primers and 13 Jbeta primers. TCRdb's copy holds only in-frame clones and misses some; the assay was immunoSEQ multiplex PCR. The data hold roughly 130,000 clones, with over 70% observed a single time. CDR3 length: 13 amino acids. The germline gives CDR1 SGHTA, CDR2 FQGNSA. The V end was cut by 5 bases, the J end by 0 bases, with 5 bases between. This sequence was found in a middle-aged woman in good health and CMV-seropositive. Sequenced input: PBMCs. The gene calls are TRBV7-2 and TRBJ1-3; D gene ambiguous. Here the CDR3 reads CASSTNSGNTIYF. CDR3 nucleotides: TGTGCCAGCAGCACAAACTCTGGAAACACCATATATTTT.